The sequence of this TCR beta chain was determined in a study of cytomegalovirus exposure and HLA in healthy donors. General study points: Reports described diagnosis of cytomegalovirus status by the classifier as highly specific and sensitive. Later analysis identified several of the most significant clusters that appeared linked to common viral pathogens. From TCR beta sequences, most subjects' HLA-A and HLA-B alleles were reportedly predicted accurately.

The CDR3 is 13 residues long. Germline lookup yields CDR1 KGHSH and CDR2 LQKENI. Trimming took off 2 bases at V and 5 bases at J, with 9 bases between the two ends. PCR involved 60 Vbeta and 13 Jbeta primers. Using immunoSEQ multiplex PCR, the repertoire was profiled, and TCRdb retains in-frame clones only, with some absent. The sample records fewer than 85,000 clones, about three quarters being singletons. A remark on this clone: Its antigen remains unknown.

This TCR came from a woman between 35 and 50 years old in good health and CMV-seropositive. This sequence joins TRBV18 and TRBJ2-5; a possible D gene is TRBD2 (5 bases). Sequencing input: PBMCs. As DNA, the CDR3 is TGTGCCAGCTCACCAGGAGGTTTTGAGACCCAGTACTTC. This sequence encodes CASSPGGFETQYF.